This T cell receptor beta chain was identified in a study of T cell repertoires in cytomegalovirus infection. For the study at large: Matching HLA type and CMV infection were both indicated by public TCR beta signatures.

Points on this clonotype: Its antigen remains unknown.

In TCRdb, the reads were re-called with MiXCR into one record per CDR3 protein. The table records roughly 990,000 distinct CDR3 sequences, 31% of them present only once. Findings of the study overall: Public TCR beta family frequency separated CMV-and-HLA carriers, including in an independent cohort. Dominating the ex vivo response were TCR beta clonotypes that were CMV-specific and HLA-C-restricted.

This clonotype was sampled from a human donor in good health (CMV status not recorded). Some clones in this sample may be carry-over from other donors' samples. The sequencing used cultured CD8+ T cells from PBMCs, collected from culture after CMV antigen stimulation.

CDR3 DNA: TGTGCCAGCAGCCAAGTGATCGGCAGATTTACCTACGAGCAGTACTTC. Translation: CASSQVIGRFTYEQYF. The chain has TRBV14 and TRBJ2-7; no clear D. The CDR3 extends over 16 amino acids. Germline CDR1 and CDR2: SGHDN and FVKESK. V was pared by 1 base and J by 2 bases, with 15 bases between.